The rows below give T cell receptor beta chains drawn from one sample of a study of T cell repertoires in cytomegalovirus infection. MiXCR, run by TCRdb on the reads, gives a single entry per CDR3 protein. The top ten clones hold under 2% of a sample with under 300,000 distinct CDR3 sequences, roughly 12% of them seen once. The source material was PBMCs. These TCRs come from a human donor in good health (CMV status not recorded). Some clones in this sample may be carry-over from other donors' samples. The CDR3 runs from the conserved cysteine through the conserved F or W. The D gene is left open where the match is weak. Clone size is given for some rows only: seen once, a few or many times, or a class if the clone is expanded.

>few|TRBV30|NA|TRBJ1-5
CALSLTGSRYSNQPQHF
TGTGCCTTATCGCTTACAGGGTCCAGGTATAGCAATCAGCCCCAGCATTTT
>many|TRBV19|TRBD2|TRBJ2-2
CASSIRAGVRELFF
TGTGCCAGTAGTATCAGAGCGGGAGTTCGGGAGCTGTTTTTT
>few|TRBV27|TRBD1|TRBJ1-4
CASSYRGNEKLFF
TGTGCCAGCAGTTACAGGGGGAACGAAAAACTGTTTTTT
>many|TRBV7-9|NA|TRBJ2-7
CASSLGAGTSYEQYF
TGTGCCAGCAGCTTAGGCGCGGGAACCTCCTACGAGCAGTACTTC
>many|TRBV7-2|TRBD2|TRBJ2-5
CASSRQRGVETQYF
TGTGCCAGCAGCCGTCAGCGGGGGGTGGAGACCCAGTACTTC
>NA|TRBV14|NA|TRBJ2-2
CAGSRDHPNTGELFF
TGTGCCGGCAGCCGGGACCACCCTAACACCGGGGAGCTGTTTTTT
>NA|TRBV12-3/TRBV12-4|NA|TRBJ2-5
CASSLLPGRETQYF
TGTGCCAGCAGTCTACTCCCGGGTCGGGAGACCCAGTACTTC
>many|TRBV28|NA|TRBJ2-5
CASSRDHPQGTQYF
TGTGCCAGCAGTCGGGACCACCCGCAAGGGACCCAGTACTTC
>NA|TRBV10-3|TRBD1|TRBJ1-1
CAIRQGATEAFF
TGTGCCATCAGACAGGGGGCAACTGAAGCTTTCTTT
>few|TRBV5-4|NA|TRBJ1-1
CASSLPNTEAFF
TGTGCCAGCAGCTTGCCGAACACTGAAGCTTTCTTT
>many|TRBV2|NA|TRBJ2-3
CAAEGGRGRTDTQYF
TGTGCCGCCGAGGGAGGGCGGGGGCGGACAGATACGCAGTATTTT
>many|TRBV6-1|TRBD1|TRBJ1-5
CASSGKGQGKNQPQHF
TGTGCCAGCAGTGGCAAGGGACAGGGCAAGAATCAGCCCCAGCATTTT
>NA|TRBV6-6|TRBD2|TRBJ2-2
CASSYLPGLGTGELFF
TGTGCCAGCAGTTACCTCCCGGGACTAGGCACCGGGGAGCTGTTTTTT
>many|TRBV7-2|NA|TRBJ2-7
CASSLIVGAGYEQYF
TGTGCCAGCAGCTTAATTGTGGGGGCGGGATACGAGCAGTACTTC
>NA|TRBV4-1|NA|TRBJ2-6
CASSQDIGRSGANVLTF
TGCGCCAGCAGCCAAGATATAGGGCGGAGTGGGGCCAACGTCCTGACTTTC
>NA|TRBV2|NA|TRBJ1-1
CASSESTAMNTEAFF
TGTGCCAGCAGTGAATCGACAGCTATGAACACTGAAGCTTTCTTT
>few|TRBV3-1|NA|TRBJ2-1
CASNARGTYNEQFF
TGTGCCAGTAATGCTCGGGGGACTTACAATGAGCAGTTCTTC
>many|TRBV6-1|NA|TRBJ2-1
CASSESNEQFF
TGTGCCAGCAGCGAAAGCAATGAGCAGTTCTTC
>many|TRBV19|NA|TRBJ1-1
CASSIRQGHPEAFF
TGTGCCAGTAGTATCCGCCAGGGTCACCCTGAAGCTTTCTTT
>many|TRBV7-2|TRBD2|TRBJ2-2
CASGLAGSPSTGELFF
TGTGCCAGCGGACTAGCGGGTTCACCCTCGACCGGGGAGCTGTTTTTT
>NA|TRBV28|TRBD2|TRBJ2-1
CASSGGGVLYNEQFF
TGTGCCAGCAGTGGGGGGGGAGTACTCTACAATGAGCAGTTCTTC
>many|TRBV7-2|TRBD1|TRBJ2-1
CASSWDRIPNEQFF
TGTGCCAGCAGCTGGGACAGGATCCCTAATGAGCAGTTCTTC
>NA|TRBV28|TRBD2|TRBJ2-3
CASSPGLAHDTQYF
TGTGCCAGCAGCCCGGGACTAGCTCACGATACGCAGTATTTT
>many|TRBV28|NA|TRBJ2-5
CASSSHNQETQYF
TGTGCCAGCAGTTCACACAACCAAGAGACCCAGTACTTC